This T cell receptor beta chain was profiled in a study of T cells after yellow fever vaccination. TCRdb analysed the 5' RACE reads with MiXCR anew, one entry per CDR3 protein. The sample yields over 110,000 distinct CDR3 sequences, about 7.7% seen once. The germline V gene has CDR1 DFQATT and CDR2 SNEGSKA (reference sequence). The CDR3 spans 15 residues. Unmatched junction bases numbered 2, after V lost 0 bases and J lost 0 bases. In its sample, this clonotype was seen many times. The chain has TRBV20-1 and TRBJ1-3, with 7 bases identical to TRBD1. Sequencing used CD4+ T cells sorted from PBMCs, obtained 5 days after the yellow fever booster vaccination. This clonotype was obtained from a man aged 25 to 40 who received the YFV17D yellow fever vaccine. CDR3 sequence: CSARDGTASGNTIYF. For the CDR3, the DNA is TGCAGTGCTAGAGATGGGACAGCCTCTGGAAACACCATATATTTT.